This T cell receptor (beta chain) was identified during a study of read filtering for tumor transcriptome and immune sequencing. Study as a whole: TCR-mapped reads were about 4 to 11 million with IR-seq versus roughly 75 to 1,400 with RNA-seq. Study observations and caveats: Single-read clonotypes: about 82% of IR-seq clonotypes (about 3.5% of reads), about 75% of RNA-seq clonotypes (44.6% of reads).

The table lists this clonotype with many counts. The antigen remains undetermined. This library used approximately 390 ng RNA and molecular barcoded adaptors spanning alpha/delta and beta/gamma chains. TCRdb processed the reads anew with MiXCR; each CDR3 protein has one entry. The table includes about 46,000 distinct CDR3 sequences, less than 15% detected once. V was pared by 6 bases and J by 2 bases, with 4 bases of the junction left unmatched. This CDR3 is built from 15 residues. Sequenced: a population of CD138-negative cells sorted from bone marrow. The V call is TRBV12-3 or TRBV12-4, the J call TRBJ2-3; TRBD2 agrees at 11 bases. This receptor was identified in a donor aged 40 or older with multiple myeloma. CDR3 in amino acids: CASRGTSGYTDTQYF. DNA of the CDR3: TGTGCCAGCAGAGGGACTAGCGGATACACAGATACGCAGTATTTT.